The 21 T cell receptor beta chains listed next were all sequenced from one sample in a study of blood T cell repertoires in COVID-19. Repertoires were generated with immunoSEQ multiplex PCR, while TCRdb's copy carries only in-frame clones and drops some. The sample shows about 350,000 clones, roughly 90% of them seen only once. The sequenced material came from PBMCs or T cells enriched from blood (not recorded which). Source of these receptors: a woman aged 25 to 45 who had been exposed to COVID-19.

V and J are TRBV5-1 and TRBJ2-7; 9 bases align to TRBD2. Germline-derived CDR1 and CDR2 are SGHRS and YFSETQ. The CDR3 spans 17 residues. V shed 0 bases and J 7 bases; nucleotides not matched to a gene: 14. The CDR3 coding sequence is TGCGCCAGCAGCTTGGCCATCCCCCTAGCGGGAAGCAGAGAGCAGTACTTC. It translates to CASSLAIPLAGSREQYF.

V and J are TRBV19 and TRBJ1-2, with D uncertain. The germline V gene encodes CDR1 LNHDA and CDR2 SQIVND (reference sequence). The CDR3 extends over 13 amino acids. V lost 10 bases and J 4 bases, leaving 16 bases between the germline ends. DNA for the CDR3: TGTGCCACTACACAGCACTTTACCTATGGCTACACCTTC. It translates to CATTQHFTYGYTF.

The chain has TRBV27 and TRBJ2-5; D is possibly TRBD1 (5 bases). Per germline, CDR1 MNHEY and CDR2 SMNVEV (reference sequence). V lost 4 bases and J 2 bases, leaving 17 bases between the germline ends. This CDR3 spans 16 amino acids. CDR3 residues: CASSSMGFREQETQYF. Here the CDR3 DNA reads TGTGCCAGCAGTTCTATGGGCTTCAGGGAACAAGAGACCCAGTACTTC.

The chain links TRBV24-1 to TRBJ2-2, with 15 positions matching TRBD2. The CDR3 loop spans 19 amino acids. CDR1 and CDR2 from the germline V gene are KGHDR and SFDVKD. The junction had 6 bases not matched to a gene; V was cut back by 4 bases and J by 1 base. The CDR3: CATSDRGLAGGRNTGELFF. Written as DNA, the CDR3 is TGTGCCACCAGTGACCGCGGACTAGCGGGAGGGCGGAACACCGGGGAGCTGTTTTTT.

The chain joins TRBV7-7 to TRBJ2-3, with TRBD2 identical over 7 bases. Germline assignment: CDR1 SSHAT and CDR2 FNYEAQ (reference sequence). J lost 4 bases, V lost 1 base, and 2 bases had no gene match. The CDR3 loop spans 14 amino acids. CDR3 in DNA: TGTGCCAGCAGCTTAGTGGGGGGGGCAGATACGCAGTATTTT. It codes for CASSLVGGADTQYF.

This chain uses TRBV19 with TRBJ1-6, with a weak D call TRBD1 (6 bases). Germline loops: CDR1 LNHDA, CDR2 SQIVND (reference sequence). Trimming shortened V by 5 bases and J by 6 bases, and 20 bases separated the two germline ends. This CDR3 contains 17 residues. CDR3 nucleotides: TGTGCCAGTAGTTCACCTCCGGGACAAATTTCTAATTCACCCCTCCACTTT. Translated: CASSSPPGQISNSPLHF.

This clone was counted once. The V and J genes are TRBV5-4 and TRBJ2-7, with a possible D match to TRBD2 (6 bases). The CDR3 length is 12 residues. Germline values: CDR1 SGHNT, CDR2 YYREEE (reference sequence). V lost 2 bases and J lost 4, with 7 bases in between. CDR3 sequence: CASSFGTYEQYF. For the CDR3, the DNA is TGTGCCAGCAGCTTTGGGACTTACGAGCAGTACTTC.

The J gene is TRBJ1-2, the V gene TRBV7-9, with no clear D. The V end lost 1 base, the J end lost 6 bases, and 15 bases lay between the germline ends. Germline CDR1 reads SEHNR; CDR2 reads FQNEAQ (reference sequence). The CDR3 is 15 residues long. The CDR3 loop reads CASSLGRRSPNGYTF. The CDR3 nucleotides read TGTGCCAGCAGCTTAGGGCGAAGGAGCCCGAATGGCTACACCTTC.

The J gene is TRBJ2-3, the V gene TRBV29-1; 9 bases agree with TRBD2. The CDR3 runs to 20 residues. Per germline, CDR1 SQVTM and CDR2 ANQGSEA. With V trimmed by 3 bases and J by 2 bases, 21 bases remained unmatched. The CDR3: CSVDSTSASGKSYHTDTQYF. The CDR3 DNA is TGCAGCGTTGACAGCACTAGCGCTAGCGGGAAATCCTACCACACAGATACGCAGTATTTT.

V gene TRBV28 combines with J gene TRBJ1-5, with D possibly matching TRBD1 (6 bases). There are 14 residues in the CDR3. CDR1 is MDHEN, CDR2 SYDVKM, per germline. Trimming removed 5 bases at V and 7 bases at J, with 15 bases between. CDR3 in DNA: TGTGCCAGCAGTATAAGACAGGCAGGGCAGCCCCAGCATTTT. Its protein product is CASSIRQAGQPQHF.

V usage is TRBV27 and J usage is TRBJ2-1, with 11 positions matching TRBD2. The V and J ends lost 5 bases and 5 bases, in that order; junction bases with no gene match: 14. CDR3 length: 18 residues. CDR1 and CDR2 from the germline V gene are MNHEY and SMNVEV (reference sequence). The CDR3 coding sequence is TGTGCCAGCAGTCCCTTGAGACTAGCGGGACCCCTGGACAATGAGCAGTTCTTC. Its protein product is CASSPLRLAGPLDNEQFF.

The J gene is TRBJ2-1, the V gene TRBV19, with no clear D. Trimming left V 5 bases short and J 8 bases short, with 7 bases between. This CDR3 has 11 residues. Germline lookup yields CDR1 LNHDA and CDR2 SQIVND (reference sequence). The DNA for the CDR3 is TGTGCCAGTAGTCCGTCTGATGAGCAGTTCTTC. This gives the protein CASSPSDEQFF. The full variable domain, rest sourced from reference TRBV19 and TRBJ2-1, is DGGITQSPKYLFRKEGQNVTLSCEQNLNHDAMYWYRQDPGQGLRLIYYSQIVNDFQKGDIAEGYSVSREKKESFPLTVTSAQKNPTAFYLCASSPSDEQFFGPGTRLTVL.

The CDR3 is CSASGTVDSNQPQHF. CDR3 coding DNA: TGCAGTGCTAGTGGGACAGTCGATAGCAATCAGCCCCAGCATTTT. The chain uses TRBV20-1 and TRBJ1-5, with TRBD1 matching 7 bases. CDR3 length: 15 amino acids. Germline values: CDR1 DFQATT, CDR2 SNEGSKA (reference sequence). J lost 0 bases, V lost 3 bases, and 5 bases had no gene match.

The rearrangement uses TRBV10-3 and TRBJ2-2; no clear D gene. The CDR3 extends over 12 amino acids. The V and J ends lost 0 bases and 11 bases respectively, with 7 bases between them. Looked up from germline, CDR1 is ENHRY and CDR2 is SYGVKD. CDR3 coding DNA: TGTGCCATCAGTGAGTCCTCAGATGAGCTGTTTTTT. Translating it yields CAISESSDELFF.

This chain joins TRBV15 and TRBJ1-2; D unresolved. V lost 0 bases, J lost 4 bases, and 12 bases lay in between. The CDR3 is 15 amino acids. The germline V gene has CDR1 LNHNV and CDR2 YYDKDF (reference sequence). CDR3 sequence: CATSRDMPGGYGYTF. CDR3 nucleotides: TGTGCCACCAGCAGAGATATGCCGGGTGGCTATGGCTACACCTTC.

This clone was observed a few times. The chain combines TRBV28 with TRBJ2-1; TRBD2 matches at 13 bases. Trimming removed 6 bases from V and 12 bases from J; junction bases left unmatched: 2. This CDR3 region has 12 residues. Germline CDR1 is MDHEN and CDR2 is SYDVKM. The CDR3 bases are TGTGCCAGCAGGGGGACTAGCGGGGCGCAGTTCTTC. Residues: CASRGTSGAQFF.

The chain combines TRBV15 with TRBJ1-3, with D hard to call. CDR3 length equals 12 residues. Trimming pared 3 bases from V and 7 bases from J, leaving 7 bases between. Germline V lookup: CDR1 LNHNV, CDR2 YYDKDF (reference sequence). The CDR3 loop reads CATSSSGNTIYF. CDR3 DNA sequence: TGTGCCACCAGCAGCTCGGGTAACACCATATATTTT.

This sequence joins TRBV5-1 and TRBJ1-3; D unresolved. With 5 bases removed from V and 7 bases from J, the gap between germline ends came to 7 bases. Germline CDR1 SGHRS, CDR2 YFSETQ. There are 11 residues in the CDR3. The CDR3 is CASSYSNTIYF. Written as DNA, the CDR3 is TGCGCCAGCAGTTATAGCAACACCATATATTTT. Variable domain in full (rest from reference TRBV5-1 and TRBJ1-3): KAGVTQTPRYLIKTRGQQVTLSCSPISGHRSVSWYQQTPGQGLQFLFEYFSETQRNKGNFPGRFSGRQFSNSRSEMNVSTLELGDSALYLCASSYSNTIYFGEGSWLTVV.

The V and J genes are TRBV4-1 and TRBJ2-7; tentatively, D is TRBD1 (5 bases). Germline assignment: CDR1 MGHRA and CDR2 YSYEKL. V gave up 2 bases and J gave up 0 bases, with 14 bases separating them. The CDR3 is 16 amino acids. CDR3 sequence (DNA): TGCGCCAGCAGCCAAACCAGGGTCGTAGGCTCCTACGAGCAGTACTTC. It encodes CASSQTRVVGSYEQYF.

V gene TRBV5-1 combines with J gene TRBJ2-3, with a possible D match to TRBD2 (6 bases). CDR1 and CDR2 from the germline V gene are SGHRS and YFSETQ. This CDR3 is built from 13 residues. Trimming took off 2 bases at V and 5 bases at J, with 9 bases between the two ends. Here the CDR3 DNA reads TGCGCCAGCAGCTTTGGGGGAGGAGATACGCAGTATTTT. Translation: CASSFGGGDTQYF. Together with reference TRBV5-1 and TRBJ2-3, the CDR3 gives the full variable domain: KAGVTQTPRYLIKTRGQQVTLSCSPISGHRSVSWYQQTPGQGLQFLFEYFSETQRNKGNFPGRFSGRQFSNSRSEMNVSTLELGDSALYLCASSFGGGDTQYFGPGTRLTVL.

The genes are TRBV19 and TRBJ1-4; perhaps TRBD1 as D (6 bases). The CDR3 runs to 13 residues. Trimming cost V 8 bases and J 2 bases, with 9 bases left between them. Germline V gene sequence: CDR1 LNHDA, CDR2 SQIVND (reference sequence). CDR3 region: CASGQGTNEKLFF. The CDR3, as DNA: TGTGCCAGTGGTCAGGGGACTAATGAAAAACTGTTTTTT.